A selection of T cell receptor beta chains follows, all from one sample in a study. TCRdb reprocessed the 5' RACE reads with MiXCR, giving one entry per CDR3 protein. The data hold about 12,000 distinct CDR3 sequences, with roughly 51% observed a single time. The sample consisted of tumor-infiltrating Tregs sorted from the breast tumor. These TCRs come from a female donor with breast cancer. The CDR3 runs from the conserved cysteine through the conserved F or W. Fields, in order: CDR3 DNA, CDR3 protein, clone size, V gene, CDR3 length, J gene, D gene. A D gene is named only where the DNA matches it firmly. Where a row states a size, it is once, few, many or the class of an expanded clone; other rows omit it.

cdr3_nt: TGTGCCAGCAGCCGGACGCCTGGAAGCAATCAGCCCCAGCATTTT
cdr3_aa: CASSRTPGSNQPQHF
clone_size: medium-sized
v_call: TRBV7-2
cdr3_length: 15
j_call: TRBJ1-5
d_call: NA

cdr3_nt: TGTGCCAGCAGGCTCGACAGGAGAGAAGCTTTCTTT
cdr3_aa: CASRLDRREAFF
clone_size: NA
v_call: TRBV28
cdr3_length: 12
j_call: TRBJ1-1
d_call: NA

cdr3_nt: TGTGCCAGCAGGGGGACTAGCGGTCAAGAGACCCAGTACTTC
cdr3_aa: CASRGTSGQETQYF
clone_size: NA
v_call: TRBV7-6
cdr3_length: 14
j_call: TRBJ2-5
d_call: TRBD2

cdr3_nt: TGTGCCAGCAGCTTAAGCACAGGGACAAATCAGCCCCAGCATTTT
cdr3_aa: CASSLSTGTNQPQHF
clone_size: NA
v_call: TRBV7-6
cdr3_length: 15
j_call: TRBJ1-5
d_call: NA

cdr3_nt: TGTGCCAGCAGCTTCGGTTACTACACAGATACGCAGTATTTT
cdr3_aa: CASSFGYYTDTQYF
clone_size: few
v_call: TRBV7-2
cdr3_length: 14
j_call: TRBJ2-3
d_call: NA

cdr3_nt: TGTGCCAGCACCACCTTCGGGGAGCTGTTTTTT
cdr3_aa: CASTTFGELFF
clone_size: NA
v_call: TRBV6-2/TRBV6-3
cdr3_length: 11
j_call: TRBJ2-2
d_call: NA

cdr3_nt: TGCAGTGCTAGAGATAGGGAAAATCAGCCCCAGCATTTT
cdr3_aa: CSARDRENQPQHF
clone_size: NA
v_call: TRBV20-1
cdr3_length: 13
j_call: TRBJ1-5
d_call: NA

cdr3_nt: TGCAGCGTAGGGGGACCCTACGAGCAGTACTTC
cdr3_aa: CSVGGPYEQYF
clone_size: few
v_call: TRBV29-1
cdr3_length: 11
j_call: TRBJ2-7
d_call: NA

cdr3_nt: TGTGCCAGCAGCTGGGACTACAACACTGAAGCTTTCTTT
cdr3_aa: CASSWDYNTEAFF
clone_size: NA
v_call: TRBV7-2
cdr3_length: 13
j_call: TRBJ1-1
d_call: NA

cdr3_nt: TGCGCCAGCAGCTGGACCGGAGCCAACTCCTACGAGCAGTACTTC
cdr3_aa: CASSWTGANSYEQYF
clone_size: once
v_call: TRBV5-1
cdr3_length: 15
j_call: TRBJ2-7
d_call: NA

cdr3_nt: TGTGCCAGCAGTCTAGATCAAAATTCACCCCTCCACTTT
cdr3_aa: CASSLDQNSPLHF
clone_size: NA
v_call: TRBV12-3/TRBV12-4
cdr3_length: 13
j_call: TRBJ1-6
d_call: NA

cdr3_nt: TGTGCCAGCAGCTTAGTGGGAGCAGAGACCCAGTACTTC
cdr3_aa: CASSLVGAETQYF
clone_size: NA
v_call: TRBV7-2
cdr3_length: 13
j_call: TRBJ2-5
d_call: NA

cdr3_nt: TGCAGTGTACCTAGCGGGAGCTTTGAGACCCAGTACTTC
cdr3_aa: CSVPSGSFETQYF
clone_size: NA
v_call: TRBV20-1
cdr3_length: 13
j_call: TRBJ2-5
d_call: TRBD2

cdr3_nt: TGTGCCAGCAGTGAATTCGCGGGCACCTACAATGAGCAGTTCTTC
cdr3_aa: CASSEFAGTYNEQFF
clone_size: NA
v_call: TRBV25-1
cdr3_length: 15
j_call: TRBJ2-1
d_call: NA

cdr3_nt: TGTGCCAGCAGCTCGGCCGGGACAGGCGGAAACACCATATATTTT
cdr3_aa: CASSSAGTGGNTIYF
clone_size: NA
v_call: TRBV7-6
cdr3_length: 15
j_call: TRBJ1-3
d_call: TRBD1

cdr3_nt: TGTGCCAGCAGCGGACAGGCGACCACTGAAGCTTTCTTT
cdr3_aa: CASSGQATTEAFF
clone_size: NA
v_call: TRBV7-6
cdr3_length: 13
j_call: TRBJ1-1
d_call: TRBD1

cdr3_nt: TGCAGCCACAGACTAGCAAACAATGAGCAGTTCTTC
cdr3_aa: CSHRLANNEQFF
clone_size: NA
v_call: TRBV29-1
cdr3_length: 12
j_call: TRBJ2-1
d_call: TRBD2

cdr3_nt: TGCGCCAGCAGCTCCGGGGGCAAAGAGACCCAGTACTTC
cdr3_aa: CASSSGGKETQYF
clone_size: NA
v_call: TRBV5-1
cdr3_length: 13
j_call: TRBJ2-5
d_call: NA

cdr3_nt: TGTGCCAGCGCCCCGGGGACAGGGGTAACAGATACGCAGTATTTT
cdr3_aa: CASAPGTGVTDTQYF
clone_size: NA
v_call: TRBV7-7
cdr3_length: 15
j_call: TRBJ2-3
d_call: TRBD1

cdr3_nt: TGCGCCAGCAGCTTCATCAAAACCAGGGGGCCGGACACCGGGGAGCTGTTTTTT
cdr3_aa: CASSFIKTRGPDTGELFF
clone_size: few
v_call: TRBV5-1
cdr3_length: 18
j_call: TRBJ2-2
d_call: TRBD1

cdr3_nt: TGTGCCAGCATCGGAGCCCCCTACAATGAGCAGTTCTTC
cdr3_aa: CASIGAPYNEQFF
clone_size: NA
v_call: TRBV12-3/TRBV12-4
cdr3_length: 13
j_call: TRBJ2-1
d_call: NA

cdr3_nt: TGTGCCTGGAGTCCGGGGTTTAGCAATCAGCCCCAGCATTTT
cdr3_aa: CAWSPGFSNQPQHF
clone_size: NA
v_call: TRBV30
cdr3_length: 14
j_call: TRBJ1-5
d_call: NA

cdr3_nt: TGTGCCAGCAGTAAGTCCGGGCCTCCCCAACGGGAGCAGTACTTC
cdr3_aa: CASSKSGPPQREQYF
clone_size: NA
v_call: TRBV6-5
cdr3_length: 15
j_call: TRBJ2-7
d_call: NA

cdr3_nt: TGTGCCAGCAGCTCCAGCGGGCTAGCGGGAGCCGAGCAGTACTTC
cdr3_aa: CASSSSGLAGAEQYF
clone_size: few
v_call: TRBV11-1
cdr3_length: 15
j_call: TRBJ2-7
d_call: TRBD2

cdr3_nt: TGCAGTGCTAAAGCTAGCGGCCTATCGGGTGAGCAGTTCTTC
cdr3_aa: CSAKASGLSGEQFF
clone_size: NA
v_call: TRBV20-1
cdr3_length: 14
j_call: TRBJ2-1
d_call: TRBD2

cdr3_nt: TGCAGTGCGTCCTCCTGGGACTCTGGAAACACCATATATTTT
cdr3_aa: CSASSWDSGNTIYF
clone_size: NA
v_call: TRBV20-1
cdr3_length: 14
j_call: TRBJ1-3
d_call: NA

cdr3_nt: TGCAGTGCTTGGTTGACTAGACCTCCAGAGACCCAGTACTTC
cdr3_aa: CSAWLTRPPETQYF
clone_size: NA
v_call: TRBV20-1
cdr3_length: 14
j_call: TRBJ2-5
d_call: NA

cdr3_nt: TGTGCCAGCAGCTTGGGAGCGGGAGCGCCAAATGAGCAGTTCTTC
cdr3_aa: CASSLGAGAPNEQFF
clone_size: NA
v_call: TRBV5-6
cdr3_length: 15
j_call: TRBJ2-1
d_call: TRBD2

cdr3_nt: TGTGCCAGCAGCTTAGTTTTGTCTACACGGAATGGTAGGACAGATACGCAGTATTTT
cdr3_aa: CASSLVLSTRNGRTDTQYF
clone_size: NA
v_call: TRBV7-2
cdr3_length: 19
j_call: TRBJ2-3
d_call: NA

cdr3_nt: TGCGCCAGCAGCTGGGACAGTCGGGGGACTGAAGCTTTCTTT
cdr3_aa: CASSWDSRGTEAFF
clone_size: NA
v_call: TRBV5-1
cdr3_length: 14
j_call: TRBJ1-1
d_call: TRBD1

cdr3_nt: TGTGCCAGCAGACCCGGGACGGCGAACACCGGGGAGCTGTTTTTT
cdr3_aa: CASRPGTANTGELFF
clone_size: few
v_call: TRBV7-9
cdr3_length: 15
j_call: TRBJ2-2
d_call: NA

cdr3_nt: TGTGCCAGTAGCGCGGACAGGGTTGGGGCCAACGTCCTGACTTTC
cdr3_aa: CASSADRVGANVLTF
clone_size: few
v_call: TRBV19
cdr3_length: 15
j_call: TRBJ2-6
d_call: TRBD1

cdr3_nt: TGTGCCAGCAGCTTAAGTCGAGGTCAGGCTGAGCAGTTCTTC
cdr3_aa: CASSLSRGQAEQFF
clone_size: few
v_call: TRBV7-3
cdr3_length: 14
j_call: TRBJ2-1
d_call: NA

cdr3_nt: TGTGCCAGCAGCTTGCAGGCCCGAGAGCAGTTCTTC
cdr3_aa: CASSLQAREQFF
clone_size: NA
v_call: TRBV5-6
cdr3_length: 12
j_call: TRBJ2-1
d_call: NA

cdr3_nt: TGCAGTGCTAGGGATGGCGAGCAGTACTTC
cdr3_aa: CSARDGEQYF
clone_size: few
v_call: TRBV20-1
cdr3_length: 10
j_call: TRBJ2-7
d_call: NA

cdr3_nt: TGCGCCAGCAGCCAATTGACAGGGGCCTTCACTGAAGCTTTCTTT
cdr3_aa: CASSQLTGAFTEAFF
clone_size: NA
v_call: TRBV4-3
cdr3_length: 15
j_call: TRBJ1-1
d_call: TRBD1

cdr3_nt: TGCAGTGCTAGAGACTATACTAGCGCCCGCCATACCTACAATGAGCAGTTCTTC
cdr3_aa: CSARDYTSARHTYNEQFF
clone_size: medium-sized
v_call: TRBV20-1
cdr3_length: 18
j_call: TRBJ2-1
d_call: TRBD2

cdr3_nt: TGCAGTGCAAGACTAGTTGATACGCAGTATTTT
cdr3_aa: CSARLVDTQYF
clone_size: NA
v_call: TRBV20-1
cdr3_length: 11
j_call: TRBJ2-3
d_call: NA

cdr3_nt: TGTGCCAGCAGTTATCAGGGCGAGTACGAGCAGTACTTC
cdr3_aa: CASSYQGEYEQYF
clone_size: few
v_call: TRBV12-3/TRBV12-4
cdr3_length: 13
j_call: TRBJ2-7
d_call: NA

cdr3_nt: TGTGCCAGCAGCCCCTCGGGACTCTCCTACGAGCAGTACTTC
cdr3_aa: CASSPSGLSYEQYF
clone_size: few
v_call: TRBV3-1
cdr3_length: 14
j_call: TRBJ2-7
d_call: NA

cdr3_nt: TGCGCCAGCAGCCGTCCGGGCAGGGGTCAAGAGACCCAGTACTTC
cdr3_aa: CASSRPGRGQETQYF
clone_size: few
v_call: TRBV4-3
cdr3_length: 15
j_call: TRBJ2-5
d_call: NA

cdr3_nt: TGTGCCAGCAGTTATACGGTCCTCGGCGGGACCCAGTACTTC
cdr3_aa: CASSYTVLGGTQYF
clone_size: NA
v_call: TRBV6-5
cdr3_length: 14
j_call: TRBJ2-5
d_call: NA

cdr3_nt: TGTGCCAACAGTCAACCTCCCTCGTTTGAGCAGTACTTC
cdr3_aa: CANSQPPSFEQYF
clone_size: once
v_call: TRBV7-2
cdr3_length: 13
j_call: TRBJ2-7
d_call: NA

cdr3_nt: TGTGCCAGCGGGGGAGTTTCTCACCTCACAGATACGCAGTATTTT
cdr3_aa: CASGGVSHLTDTQYF
clone_size: NA
v_call: TRBV28
cdr3_length: 15
j_call: TRBJ2-3
d_call: NA

cdr3_nt: TGCAGTGCCTCGACTAACCCCCCGCTCGAGCAGTACTTC
cdr3_aa: CSASTNPPLEQYF
clone_size: NA
v_call: TRBV20-1
cdr3_length: 13
j_call: TRBJ2-7
d_call: NA

cdr3_nt: TGCAGTGCTACTAAAGACAGGGTCAATGGCTACACCTTC
cdr3_aa: CSATKDRVNGYTF
clone_size: NA
v_call: TRBV20-1
cdr3_length: 13
j_call: TRBJ1-2
d_call: TRBD1